This is a list of T cell receptor beta chains from one sample in a study of beta chain features in type 1 diabetes. The protocol was immunoSEQ multiplex PCR, while the TCRdb copy is restricted to in-frame clones and leaves out a portion. The sample carries 200,000 to 250,000 clones, 16% recorded once. Sequencing was carried out using naive CD4+ T cells from blood. Source of these receptors: a man aged 25 to 40 with type 1 diabetes. Each CDR3 is given with its conserved first and last residue. A D gene is named only where the DNA matches it firmly. Some rows mark clone size as missing; the rest say once, few, many or name a class of expanded clone.

TRBV5-1	-	few	TRBJ2-1	CASSSIAEIYNEQFF	TGCGCCAGCAGCTCGATAGCGGAGATCTACAATGAGCAGTTCTTC
TRBV19	-	-	TRBJ2-5	CASSTTTSKRTQYF	TGTGCCAGTAGTACCACGACAAGCAAGAGGACCCAGTACTTC
TRBV9	-	-	TRBJ2-7	CASSVAGTTSYEQYF	TGTGCCAGCAGCGTAGCCGGGACAACCTCCTACGAGCAGTACTTC
TRBV10-3	-	few	TRBJ2-7	CAISESVLQYF	TGTGCCATCAGTGAGTCAGTACTGCAGTACTTC
TRBV29-1	-	-	TRBJ1-2	CSVGQYGGVYTF	TGCAGCGTTGGACAGTATGGCGGCGTCTACACCTTC
TRBV2	-	-	TRBJ2-1	CASSEVSGSYNEQFF	TGTGCCAGCAGTGAAGTGTCAGGGAGTTACAATGAGCAGTTCTTC
TRBV30	-	-	TRBJ1-1	CAWTSRRGYTEAFF	TGTGCCTGGACCTCCAGGAGGGGATACACTGAAGCTTTCTTT
TRBV27	TRBD1	-	TRBJ2-7	CASSSRTGSHEQYF	TGTGCCAGCAGTTCCCGGACAGGGTCACACGAGCAGTACTTC
TRBV18	TRBD1	few	TRBJ2-7	CASSPRQGEDEQYF	TGTGCCAGCTCACCAAGACAGGGGGAAGACGAGCAGTACTTC
TRBV7-3	-	-	TRBJ2-7	CASSLEAGGYSYEQYF	TGTGCCAGCAGCTTAGAAGCCGGCGGTTACTCCTACGAGCAGTACTTC
TRBV7-2	-	few	TRBJ2-1	CASSLEGSPYNEQFF	TGTGCCAGCAGCTTAGAGGGGTCTCCCTACAATGAGCAGTTCTTC
TRBV10-3	-	few	TRBJ2-3	CAISENTHEYF	TGTGCCATCAGTGAGAATACCCACGAGTATTTT
TRBV28	-	-	TRBJ2-7	CASSYYEQYF	TGTGCCAGCAGTTACTACGAGCAGTACTTC
TRBV7-2	-	-	TRBJ1-5	CASSSRQPYQPQHF	TGTGCCAGCAGCTCAAGACAGCCATATCAGCCCCAGCATTTT
TRBV4-1	TRBD1	-	TRBJ2-1	CASSQPTGGGYNEQFF	TGCGCCAGCAGCCAACCGACAGGGGGCGGATACAATGAGCAGTTCTTC
TRBV11-2	-	-	TRBJ2-3	CASSYAGLRDTQYF	TGTGCCAGCAGCTACGCTGGCCTAAGAGATACGCAGTATTTT
TRBV5-1	-	-	TRBJ2-5	CASSLEGPRETQYF	TGCGCCAGCAGCTTGGAGGGGCCTCGGGAGACCCAGTACTTC
TRBV15	TRBD2	-	TRBJ2-3	CATSLTSGTTDTQYF	TGTGCCACCAGCCTCACTAGCGGGACCACAGATACGCAGTATTTT
TRBV5-1	TRBD2	-	TRBJ2-1	CASSLGLAGVEQFF	TGCGCCAGCAGCTTGGGGCTAGCGGGAGTTGAGCAGTTCTTC
TRBV27	-	-	TRBJ1-5	CATTKEGMSNQPQHF	TGTGCCACCACTAAGGAGGGGATGAGCAATCAGCCCCAGCATTTT
TRBV28	-	-	TRBJ2-1	CASRSGHEQFF	TGTGCCAGCAGATCGGGACATGAGCAGTTCTTC
TRBV7-2	-	-	TRBJ2-2	CASSLVVGVNTGELFF	TGTGCCAGCAGCTTAGTCGTCGGGGTGAACACCGGGGAGCTGTTTTTT
TRBV7-9	-	-	TRBJ1-2	CASSLGAENYGYTF	TGTGCCAGCAGCTTAGGGGCGGAGAACTATGGCTACACCTTC
TRBV29-1	TRBD2	-	TRBJ2-3	CSVAAGGTDTQYF	TGCAGCGTTGCAGCGGGAGGGACAGATACGCAGTATTTT
TRBV7-9	-	-	TRBJ2-3	CASSQTTDTQYF	TGTGCCAGCAGCCAGACGACAGATACGCAGTATTTT
TRBV14	-	-	TRBJ2-4	CASSRLLENIQYF	TGTGCCAGCAGCCGGCTCCTCGAAAACATTCAGTACTTC
TRBV7-2	-	-	TRBJ1-1	CASSLGHVNTEAFF	TGTGCCAGCAGCCTAGGACATGTGAACACTGAAGCTTTCTTT
TRBV9	-	-	TRBJ2-7	CASSVGTASYEQYF	TGTGCCAGCAGCGTAGGGACAGCCTCCTACGAGCAGTACTTC
TRBV5-1	TRBD2	-	TRBJ2-1	CASSLSSSGTEQFF	TGCGCCAGCAGCTTGAGTTCTAGCGGAACTGAGCAGTTCTTC
TRBV4-1	TRBD2	few	TRBJ2-5	CASSQGGSGEETQYF	TGCGCCAGCAGCCAAGGCGGGAGTGGTGAAGAGACCCAGTACTTC
TRBV30	-	few	TRBJ2-4	CAWSVGLRNIQYF	TGTGCCTGGAGTGTTGGTCTCAGAAACATTCAGTACTTC
TRBV19	TRBD1	-	TRBJ2-2	CASSTGTGSFTGELFF	TGTGCCAGTAGTACCGGGACAGGGAGCTTCACCGGGGAGCTGTTTTTT
TRBV29-1	-	-	TRBJ1-2	CSVDSQFYGYTF	TGCAGCGTTGATTCGCAATTCTATGGCTACACCTTC
TRBV7-7	-	few	TRBJ2-6	CASSSYTGANVLTF	TGTGCCAGCAGCTCTTATACTGGGGCCAACGTCCTGACTTTC
TRBV2	-	-	TRBJ1-2	CASSQGNYGYTF	TGTGCCAGCAGTCAGGGAAACTATGGCTACACCTTC
TRBV5-1	-	few	TRBJ1-4	CASSLNSRTGGEKLFF	TGCGCCAGCAGCTTGAACTCCCGAACAGGTGGTGAAAAACTGTTTTTT
TRBV4-2	-	few	TRBJ2-7	CASSQDRYSSYEQYF	TGTGCCAGCAGCCAAGATCGGTACAGCTCCTACGAGCAGTACTTC
TRBV29-1	-	few	TRBJ2-3	CSVDRVSDTQYF	TGCAGCGTTGATAGGGTTTCAGATACGCAGTATTTT
TRBV6-6	-	-	TRBJ2-5	CASSYGPSASGLEYF	TGTGCCAGCAGTTACGGTCCGTCGGCCTCCGGACTCGAGTACTTC
TRBV7-2	-	-	TRBJ2-7	CASSLVRGPDF	TGTGCCAGCAGCTTGGTTAGGGGCCCTGACTTC
TRBV30	-	few	TRBJ2-7	CAWTTGSYEQYF	TGTGCCTGGACGACGGGGTCCTACGAGCAGTACTTC
TRBV29-1	-	few	TRBJ1-4	CSVGTASNEKLFF	TGCAGCGTTGGGACAGCTTCTAATGAAAAACTGTTTTTT
TRBV28	-	-	TRBJ2-6	CASSFVSGANVLTF	TGTGCCAGCAGTTTCGTCTCTGGGGCCAACGTCCTGACTTTC
TRBV28	TRBD2	-	TRBJ2-7	CASSLIFQRESYEQYF	TGTGCCAGCAGTTTAATCTTCCAGCGGGAGAGCTACGAGCAGTACTTC
TRBV2	-	few	TRBJ2-1	CASKKGSVYNEQFF	TGTGCCAGCAAGAAGGGGTCGGTATACAATGAGCAGTTCTTC
TRBV29-1	TRBD1	-	TRBJ1-1	CSVDGTGGLTEAFF	TGCAGCGTTGACGGGACAGGGGGCCTCACTGAAGCTTTCTTT
TRBV20-1	-	-	TRBJ2-7	CSATQSYEQYF	TGCAGTGCTACCCAGTCGTACGAGCAGTACTTC
TRBV29-1	TRBD1	few	TRBJ2-7	CSVAGTGGYEQYF	TGCAGCGTTGCCGGGACAGGGGGCTACGAGCAGTACTTC